This entry concerns a single TCR beta chain. V lost 1 base, J lost 0 bases, and 3 bases stayed unmatched. The CDR3 has 16 amino acids. Germline-derived CDR1 and CDR2 are SGHAT and FQNNGV. This specimen comes from a study of blood T cell repertoires in COVID-19. Background on the study: From the United States, Italy and Spain came samples of acute and convalescent COVID-19.

Source study methods: Scientists estimated how many nucleated cells there were by amplifying reference gene primers. Assay: immunoSEQ multiplex PCR; the TCRdb copy retains only in-frame clones and omits some. The V and J calls and clone size are taken from that table; D and trimming were inferred from the DNA. Of 30,000 to 45,000 clones listed, around 80% were seen once; the top ten hold about 35%. Sequenced input: peripheral blood. The chain links TRBV11-2 to TRBJ2-5; 9 bases are a match to TRBD2. The receptor was derived from a man between 60 and 75 years old with acute or convalescent COVID-19. The CDR3 loop reads CASSLGSSGNQETQYF. CDR3 DNA: TGTGCCAGCAGCTTAGGCTCTAGCGGGAACCAAGAGACCCAGTACTTC. Full variable domain (outside the CDR3, taken from reference TRBV11-2 and TRBJ2-5): EAGVAQSPRYKIIEKRQSVAFWCNPISGHATLYWYQQILGQGPKLLIQFQNNGVVDDSQLPKDRFSAERLKGVDSTLKIQPAKLEDSAVYLCASSLGSSGNQETQYFGPGTRLLVL.